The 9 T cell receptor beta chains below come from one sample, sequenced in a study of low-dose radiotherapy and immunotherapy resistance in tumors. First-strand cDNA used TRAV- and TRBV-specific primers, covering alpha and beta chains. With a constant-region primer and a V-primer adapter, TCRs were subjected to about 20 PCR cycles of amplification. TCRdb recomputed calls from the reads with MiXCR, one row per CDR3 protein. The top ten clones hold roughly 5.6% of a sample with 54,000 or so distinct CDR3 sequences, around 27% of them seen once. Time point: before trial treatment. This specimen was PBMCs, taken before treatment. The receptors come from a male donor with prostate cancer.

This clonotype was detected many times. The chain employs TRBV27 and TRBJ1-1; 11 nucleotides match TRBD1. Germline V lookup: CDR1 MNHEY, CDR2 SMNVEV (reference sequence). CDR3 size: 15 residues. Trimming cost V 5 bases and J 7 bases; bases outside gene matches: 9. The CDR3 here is CASSARDRGFGEAFF. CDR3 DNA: TGTGCCAGCAGTGCCCGGGACAGGGGGTTCGGTGAAGCTTTCTTT.

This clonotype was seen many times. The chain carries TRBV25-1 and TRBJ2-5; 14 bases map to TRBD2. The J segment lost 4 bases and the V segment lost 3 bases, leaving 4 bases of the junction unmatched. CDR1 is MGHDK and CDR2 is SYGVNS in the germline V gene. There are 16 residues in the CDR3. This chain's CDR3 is CASSEGTSGSGETQYF. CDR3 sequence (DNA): TGTGCCAGCAGTGAGGGGACTAGCGGGAGCGGAGAGACCCAGTACTTC. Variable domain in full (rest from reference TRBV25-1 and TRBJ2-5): EADIYQTPRYLVIGTGKKITLECSQTMGHDKMYWYQQDPGMELHLIHYSYGVNSTEKGDLSSESTVSRIRTEHFPLTLESARPSHTSQYLCASSEGTSGSGETQYFGPGTRLLVL.

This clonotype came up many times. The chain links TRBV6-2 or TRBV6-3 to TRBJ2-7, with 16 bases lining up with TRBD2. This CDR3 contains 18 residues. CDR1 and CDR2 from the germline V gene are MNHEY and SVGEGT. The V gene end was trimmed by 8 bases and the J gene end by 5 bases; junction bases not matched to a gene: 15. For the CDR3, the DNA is TGTGCCAGCCCTGGACCGGGACTAGCGGGAGGGCCAGAGGACGAGCAGTACTTC. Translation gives CASPGPGLAGGPEDEQYF.

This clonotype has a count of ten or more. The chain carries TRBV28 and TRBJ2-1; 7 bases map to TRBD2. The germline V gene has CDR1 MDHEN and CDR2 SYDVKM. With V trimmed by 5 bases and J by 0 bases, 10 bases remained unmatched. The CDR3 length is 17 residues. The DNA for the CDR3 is TGTGCCAGCAGTCCTCCGGTCGCTAGCGGCTCCTACAATGAGCAGTTCTTC. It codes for CASSPPVASGSYNEQFF.

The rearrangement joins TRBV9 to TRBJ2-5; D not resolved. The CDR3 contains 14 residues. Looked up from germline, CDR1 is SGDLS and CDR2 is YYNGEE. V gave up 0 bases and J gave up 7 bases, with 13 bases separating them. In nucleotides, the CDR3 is TGTGCCAGCAGCGTAGGTTCAGCCACTACGACCCAGTACTTC. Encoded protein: CASSVGSATTTQYF.

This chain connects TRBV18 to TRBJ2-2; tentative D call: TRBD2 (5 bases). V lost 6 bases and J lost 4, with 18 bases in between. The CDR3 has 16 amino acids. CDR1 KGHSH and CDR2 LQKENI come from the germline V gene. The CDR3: CASSPAGGSGTGELFF. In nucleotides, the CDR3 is TGTGCCAGCTCGCCCGCCGGTGGGAGTGGCACCGGGGAGCTGTTTTTT.

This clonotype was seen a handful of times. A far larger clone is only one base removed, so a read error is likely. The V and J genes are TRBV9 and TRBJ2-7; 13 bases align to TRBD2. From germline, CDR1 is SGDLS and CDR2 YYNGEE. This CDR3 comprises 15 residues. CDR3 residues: CASSATSGRAYEQYF. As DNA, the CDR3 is TGTGCCAGCAGCGCCACTAGCGGGAGGGCCTATGAGCAGTACTTC.

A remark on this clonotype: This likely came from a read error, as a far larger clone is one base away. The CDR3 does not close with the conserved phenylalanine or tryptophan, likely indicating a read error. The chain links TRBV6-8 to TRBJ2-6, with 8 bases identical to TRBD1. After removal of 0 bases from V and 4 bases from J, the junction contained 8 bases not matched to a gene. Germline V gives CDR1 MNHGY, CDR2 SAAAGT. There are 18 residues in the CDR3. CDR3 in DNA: TGTGCCAGCAGTTACTCTAACACAGGGGGATGGGGGGCCAACGTCCTGACTGTC. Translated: CASSYSNTGGWGANVLTV.

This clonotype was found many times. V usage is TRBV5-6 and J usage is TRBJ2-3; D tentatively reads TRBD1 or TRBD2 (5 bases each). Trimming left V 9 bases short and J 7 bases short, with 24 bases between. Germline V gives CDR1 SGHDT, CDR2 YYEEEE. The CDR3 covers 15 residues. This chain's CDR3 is CATKLRDRAPYTQYF. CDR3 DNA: TGTGCCACTAAACTCCGGGACCGAGCTCCCTATACGCAGTATTTT.